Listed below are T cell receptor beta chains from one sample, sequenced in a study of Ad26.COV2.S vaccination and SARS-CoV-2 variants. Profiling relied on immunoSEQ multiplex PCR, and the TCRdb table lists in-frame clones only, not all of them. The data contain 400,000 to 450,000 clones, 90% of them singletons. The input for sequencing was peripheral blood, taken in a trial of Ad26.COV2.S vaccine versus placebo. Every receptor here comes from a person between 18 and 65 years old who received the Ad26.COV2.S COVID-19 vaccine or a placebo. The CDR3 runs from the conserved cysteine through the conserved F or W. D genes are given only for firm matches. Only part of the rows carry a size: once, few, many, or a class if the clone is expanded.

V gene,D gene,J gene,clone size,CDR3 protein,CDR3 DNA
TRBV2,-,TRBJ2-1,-,CASGLKIPSYNEQFF,TGTGCCAGCGGCCTTAAGATACCCAGCTACAATGAGCAGTTCTTC
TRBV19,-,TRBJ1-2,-,CASSIRGEVGYTF,TGTGCCAGTAGTATAAGAGGGGAGGTCGGCTACACCTTC
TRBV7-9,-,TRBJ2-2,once,CASSSWKGPNTGELFF,TGTGCCAGCAGCTCTTGGAAGGGGCCAAACACCGGGGAGCTGTTTTTT
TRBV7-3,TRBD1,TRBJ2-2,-,CASSQGQAGTGELFF,TGTGCCAGCAGCCAAGGACAGGCTGGGACCGGGGAGCTGTTTTTT
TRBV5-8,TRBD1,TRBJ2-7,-,CASSRTGTATYEQYF,TGTGCCAGCAGCCGAACCGGGACAGCGACCTACGAGCAGTACTTC
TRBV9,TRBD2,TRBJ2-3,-,CASSGAGVVTDTQYF,TGTGCCAGCTCCGGGGCGGGAGTTGTCACAGATACGCAGTATTTT
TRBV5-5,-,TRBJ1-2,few,CASSFPRGYGYTF,TGTGCCAGCAGCTTTCCCAGGGGCTATGGCTACACCTTC
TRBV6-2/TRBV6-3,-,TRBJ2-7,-,CASSYSRGEGEQYF,TGTGCCAGCAGTTACTCTCGGGGAGAAGGGGAGCAGTACTTC
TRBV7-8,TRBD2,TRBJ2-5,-,CASSAELAKETQYF,TGTGCCAGCAGCGCAGAACTAGCGAAAGAGACCCAGTACTTC
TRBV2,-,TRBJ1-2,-,CASSGGATVYGYTF,TGTGCCAGCAGTGGGGGTGCGACCGTCTATGGCTACACCTTC
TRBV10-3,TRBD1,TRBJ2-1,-,CATGTGVKDNEQFF,TGTGCCACCGGGACAGGGGTTAAGGACAATGAGCAGTTCTTC
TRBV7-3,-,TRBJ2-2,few,CASSLVGARTGELFF,TGTGCCAGCAGCTTGGTGGGAGCACGAACCGGGGAGCTGTTTTTT
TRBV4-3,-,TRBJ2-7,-,CASSQSSWGSYEQYF,TGCGCCAGCAGCCAATCGTCGTGGGGAAGCTACGAGCAGTACTTC
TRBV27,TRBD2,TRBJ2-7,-,CASSISPSGEQYF,TGTGCCAGCAGTATATCCCCTAGCGGAGAGCAGTACTTC
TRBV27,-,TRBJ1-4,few,CASSLMGGLGEKLFF,TGTGCCAGCAGTTTAATGGGGGGGCTTGGTGAAAAACTGTTTTTT
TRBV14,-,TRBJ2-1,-,CASSQGRERDNEQFF,TGTGCCAGCAGCCAAGGGAGGGAGAGGGACAATGAGCAGTTCTTC
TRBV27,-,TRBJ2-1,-,CASSLTGADYNEQFF,TGTGCCAGCAGTTTAACCGGGGCCGATTACAATGAGCAGTTCTTC
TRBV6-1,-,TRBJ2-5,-,CASSMSIQETQYF,TGTGCCAGCAGTATGAGTATCCAAGAGACCCAGTACTTC